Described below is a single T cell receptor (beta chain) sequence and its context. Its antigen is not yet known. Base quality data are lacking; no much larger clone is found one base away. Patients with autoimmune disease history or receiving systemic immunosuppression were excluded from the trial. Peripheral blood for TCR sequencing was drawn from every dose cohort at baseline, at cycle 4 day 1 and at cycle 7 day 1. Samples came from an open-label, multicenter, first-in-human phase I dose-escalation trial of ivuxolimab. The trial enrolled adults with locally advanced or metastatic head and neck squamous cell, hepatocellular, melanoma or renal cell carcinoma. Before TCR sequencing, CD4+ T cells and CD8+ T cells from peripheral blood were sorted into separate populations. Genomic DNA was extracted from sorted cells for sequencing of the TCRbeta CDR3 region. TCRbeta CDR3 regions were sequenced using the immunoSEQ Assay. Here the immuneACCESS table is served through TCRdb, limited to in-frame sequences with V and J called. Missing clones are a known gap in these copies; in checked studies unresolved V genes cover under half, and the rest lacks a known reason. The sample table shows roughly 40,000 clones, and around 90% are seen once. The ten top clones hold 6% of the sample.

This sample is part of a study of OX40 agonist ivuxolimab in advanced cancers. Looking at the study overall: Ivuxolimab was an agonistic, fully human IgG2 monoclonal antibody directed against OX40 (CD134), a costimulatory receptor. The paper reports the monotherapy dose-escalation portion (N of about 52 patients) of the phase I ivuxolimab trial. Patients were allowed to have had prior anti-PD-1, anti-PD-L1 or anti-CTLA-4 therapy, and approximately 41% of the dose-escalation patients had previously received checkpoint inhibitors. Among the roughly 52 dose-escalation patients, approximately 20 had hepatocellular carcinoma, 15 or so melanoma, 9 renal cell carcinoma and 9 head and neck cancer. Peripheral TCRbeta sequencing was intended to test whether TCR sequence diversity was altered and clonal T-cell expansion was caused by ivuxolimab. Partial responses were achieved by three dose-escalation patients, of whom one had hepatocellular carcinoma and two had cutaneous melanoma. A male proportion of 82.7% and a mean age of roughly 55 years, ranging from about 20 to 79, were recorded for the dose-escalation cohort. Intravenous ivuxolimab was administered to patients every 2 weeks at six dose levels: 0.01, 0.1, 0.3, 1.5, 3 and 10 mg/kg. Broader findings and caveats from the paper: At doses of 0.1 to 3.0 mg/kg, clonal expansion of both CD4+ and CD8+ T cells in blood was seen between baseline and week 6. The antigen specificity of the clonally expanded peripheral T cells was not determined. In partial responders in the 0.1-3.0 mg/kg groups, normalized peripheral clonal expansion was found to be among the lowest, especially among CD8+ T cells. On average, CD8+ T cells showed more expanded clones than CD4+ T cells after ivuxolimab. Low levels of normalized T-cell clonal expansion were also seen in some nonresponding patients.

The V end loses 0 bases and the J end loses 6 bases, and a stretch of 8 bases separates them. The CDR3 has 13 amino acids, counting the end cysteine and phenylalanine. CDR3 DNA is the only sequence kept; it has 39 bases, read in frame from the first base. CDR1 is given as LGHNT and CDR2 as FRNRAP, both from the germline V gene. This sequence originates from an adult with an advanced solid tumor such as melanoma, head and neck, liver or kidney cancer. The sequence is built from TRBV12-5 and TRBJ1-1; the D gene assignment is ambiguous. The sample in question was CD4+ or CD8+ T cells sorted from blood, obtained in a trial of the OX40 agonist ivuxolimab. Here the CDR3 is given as CASGLVMRAEAFF. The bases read TGTGCTAGTGGTTTGGTAATGAGAGCTGAAGCTTTCTTT.